The sample holds many counts of the clone carrying this T cell receptor (beta chain). Its antigen is unidentified. The CDR3 is 14 amino acids. With 1 base clipped from V and 9 bases from J, the junction kept 5 bases outside the gene matches. Germline loops: CDR1 SGHTS, CDR2 YDEGEE. This entry is derived from a study of shared clonotypes between healthy human individuals. About the study: CD4 naive cells filled three plates per donor, CD4 memory three, CD8 naive two and CD8 memory one. Overall study results and limits: Clonotypes that were shared across a few donors made up roughly 5% of naive CD4 clonotypes. Large sequencing depth failed to make sorted-subset sequencing complete, rarefaction showed.

The authors' processing: Filtering differed since immunoSEQ provided only junctions, with no quality scores. Profiled with immunoSEQ multiplex PCR; TCRdb holds only in-frame clones, not every one. That table gives V, J and clone size, and the DNA gave D and trimming. In the table there are approximately 980,000 clones, 76% of which are singletons. The origin of this receptor is a man younger than 35 in good health. The gene calls are TRBV5-8 and TRBJ1-5, with 9 bases fitting TRBD1. The sample taken for sequencing was memory CD4+ T cells sorted from blood. Subset indicated: CD45RA-negative fraction. The CDR3 here is CASSLLTGGMPQHF. CDR3 nucleotides: TGTGCCAGCAGCTTGTTGACAGGGGGAATGCCCCAGCATTTT.